This TCR beta chain emerged from a study of T cells in Graves' hyperthyroidism and ophthalmopathy. This clonotype was observed a single time. Its antigen is still unknown. TCR beta CDR3 region amplification was performed from RNA transcripts. Using the HTBI primer set, a first-round RT-PCR was run on the TCR CDR3. One entry per CDR3 protein results from TCRdb running MiXCR on the multiplex PCR reads. Of roughly 840,000 distinct CDR3 sequences listed, 35% to 45% are singletons. General observations from the study: A 13 V-J signature model discriminated ophthalmopathy versus stable hyperthyroidism.

The germline V and J ends were trimmed by 2 bases and 8 bases, with 9 bases remaining between them. The CDR3 runs to 12 residues. CDR1 SNHLY and CDR2 FYNNEI come from the germline V gene. V gene TRBV2 combines with J gene TRBJ1-2; D unclear. The sequence was collected from a man aged 18 to 30 with Graves' hyperthyroidism. The sample comprised blood. CDR3: CASSEMRNGYTF. The CDR3 DNA is TGTGCCAGCAGTGAAATGAGGAACGGCTACACCTTC.